This T cell receptor beta chain was observed in a study of OX40 agonist ivuxolimab in advanced cancers. CDR1 is SGHRS and CDR2 is YFSETQ in the germline V gene. Trimming cost V 0 bases and J 7 bases, with 11 bases left between them. The CDR3 sequence is 15 residues long. The protocol was immunoSEQ multiplex PCR, while the TCRdb copy is restricted to in-frame clones and leaves out a portion. Seen here are about 63,000 clones, 87% observed once, and the top ten hold more than 0.5%. This sequence originates from an adult with an advanced solid tumor such as melanoma, head and neck, liver or kidney cancer. The source was CD4+ or CD8+ T cells sorted from blood, collected in a trial of the OX40 agonist ivuxolimab. The genes are TRBV5-1 and TRBJ1-6; D uncertain. The CDR3, as DNA: TGCGCCAGCAGCTTGGAAGGCCCGGGGAATTCACCCCTCCACTTT. It codes for CASSLEGPGNSPLHF. Together with reference TRBV5-1 and TRBJ1-6, the CDR3 gives the full variable domain: KAGVTQTPRYLIKTRGQQVTLSCSPISGHRSVSWYQQTPGQGLQFLFEYFSETQRNKGNFPGRFSGRQFSNSRSEMNVSTLELGDSALYLCASSLEGPGNSPLHFGNGTRLTVT.